The 21 T cell receptor beta chains presented below share a single source sample, sequenced in a study of a mutant IDH1 vaccine in newly diagnosed glioma. The data were produced by immunoSEQ multiplex PCR, yet TCRdb's version contains in-frame clones alone and is incomplete. The data show about 65,000 clones, 80% to 90% seen once. As for time point: week 23, last vaccination. Each dose delivered 300 ug of mutant IDH1 20-mer peptide subcutaneously with imiquimod. These receptors lack a known antigen. The material sequenced was PBMCs, taken from a glioma patient whose treatment included an IDH1 peptide vaccine. The receptors were gathered from a man aged 25 to 40 with glioma.

This chain uses TRBV6-5 with TRBJ1-1; D is uncertain. CDR3 length: 15 amino acids. Trimming stripped 2 bases from V and 4 bases from J, with 14 bases between. From germline, CDR1 is MNHEY and CDR2 SVGAGI. The CDR3 protein is CASSYEGRGPTEAFF. CDR3 nucleotide sequence: TGTGCCAGCAGTTACGAAGGGCGAGGGCCCACTGAAGCTTTCTTT.

The chain couples TRBV5-1 to TRBJ1-1; 8 bases match TRBD1. With 6 bases clipped from V and 0 bases from J, the junction kept 10 bases outside the gene matches. CDR1 and CDR2 from the germline V gene are SGHRS and YFSETQ. The CDR3 has 16 residues. In nucleotides, the CDR3 is TGCGCCAGCACCCCGGACAGGGCGAAAATGAACACTGAAGCTTTCTTT. As protein: CASTPDRAKMNTEAFF. The full variable domain, rest sourced from reference TRBV5-1 and TRBJ1-1, is KAGVTQTPRYLIKTRGQQVTLSCSPISGHRSVSWYQQTPGQGLQFLFEYFSETQRNKGNFPGRFSGRQFSNSRSEMNVSTLELGDSALYLCASTPDRAKMNTEAFFGQGTRLTVV.

The chain has TRBV7-8 and TRBJ2-7; no clear D. Germline CDR1 is SGHVS and CDR2 is FQNEAQ. V shed 6 bases and J shed 6 bases, with 21 bases lying between them. The CDR3 consists of 15 residues. CDR3 protein: CASSLMPGLRPEQYF. CDR3 DNA sequence: TGTGCCAGCAGTTTGATGCCAGGCCTACGTCCCGAGCAGTACTTC.

The chain joins TRBV7-2 to TRBJ2-7; the D is unclear. From germline, CDR1 is SGHTA and CDR2 FQGNSA. Trimming took off 2 bases at V and 1 base at J, with 6 bases between the two ends. This CDR3 spans 13 amino acids. CDR3: CASSLRQSYEQYF. In nucleotides, the CDR3 is TGTGCCAGCAGCTTACGTCAATCCTACGAGCAGTACTTC.

This clone has a handful of counts. This chain uses TRBV12-2 with TRBJ1-5; no check of the table's D call, TRBD1, against the DNA was made. TRBV12-2 has pseudogene status. CDR3 length: 17 amino acids. CDR3 sequence (DNA): TGTGCAAGTCGCTTATGCACAGGGGGCTTCTATACGCAGCCCCAGCATTTT. Protein sequence: CASRLCTGGFYTQPQHF.

A few counts support this clone. This chain uses TRBV11-2 with TRBJ1-1; D uncertain. Germline V gene lookup returns CDR1 SGHAT and CDR2 FQNNGV. Trimming removed 5 bases from V and 9 bases from J, with 13 bases in between. This CDR3 comprises 12 residues. The CDR3 region has the DNA TGTGCCAGCAGCCTCGGTGGGGATAAAGCTTTCTTT. Amino acid sequence: CASSLGGDKAFF.

The chain uses TRBV28 and TRBJ1-5, with a tentative D call TRBD1 (5 bases). V was clipped by 3 bases and J by 2 bases, with 8 bases between them. Germline V gene lookup returns CDR1 MDHEN and CDR2 SYDVKM. The CDR3 runs 14 residues. CDR3 DNA: TGTGCCAGCAGTTTTTCGACAGGCAATCAGCCCCAGCATTTT. This translates into CASSFSTGNQPQHF.

The chain uses TRBV7-9 and TRBJ2-1; 10 bases match TRBD2. V shed 10 bases, J shed 9 bases, and the junction held 15 bases outside the gene matches. Looked up from germline, CDR1 is SEHNR and CDR2 is FQNEAQ (reference sequence). This CDR3 spans 15 amino acids. DNA for the CDR3: TGTGCCACGCCAGGGGTCAAGACTAGCGGGTCTGAGCAGTTCTTC. The encoded protein is CATPGVKTSGSEQFF.

The chain employs TRBV27 and TRBJ2-7, with D tentatively TRBD2 (5 bases). The CDR3 is 15 amino acids. Germline values: CDR1 MNHEY, CDR2 SMNVEV (reference sequence). V shed 1 base and J shed 3 bases, with 13 bases lying between them. The CDR3 loop is CASSLYSGRDYEQYF. The CDR3 region has the DNA TGTGCCAGCAGTTTATATTCCGGACGGGACTACGAGCAGTACTTC.

This clone has only one observation. The CDR3 DNA is TGCGCCAGCAGCCAAGGGTGGGGTCGGTACGAGCAGTACTTC. This sequence encodes CASSQGWGRYEQYF. The chain is built from TRBV4-1 and TRBJ2-7, with unresolved D. The CDR3 has 14 amino acids. V gave up 1 base and J gave up 4 bases, with 11 bases separating them. Germline-derived CDR1 and CDR2 are MGHRA and YSYEKL.

J is TRBJ2-2 and V is TRBV5-5, with D tentatively TRBD1 or TRBD2 (5 bases each). The CDR3 has 15 residues. Germline V gene sequence: CDR1 SGHKS, CDR2 YYEKEE (reference sequence). V lost 3 bases and J 5 bases, leaving 14 bases between the germline ends. CDR3 sequence (DNA): TGTGCCAGCAGCTCCCCAAGGGACCGGACCGGGGAGCTGTTTTTT. Translating gives CASSSPRDRTGELFF.

V usage is TRBV18 and J usage is TRBJ2-7; tentatively, D is TRBD2 (6 bases). Germline CDR1 KGHSH, CDR2 LQKENI. The CDR3 has 17 residues. Deletions cut 0 bases from V and 1 base from J, with 16 bases between. Here the CDR3 reads CASSPPKGVGGSYEQYF. The CDR3 DNA reads as TGTGCCAGCTCACCACCGAAAGGGGTCGGGGGTTCCTACGAGCAGTACTTC.

This chain joins TRBV10-2 and TRBJ2-1; D may be TRBD1 or TRBD2 (5 bases each). The V end was cut by 6 bases, the J end by 9 bases, with 15 bases between. The CDR3 loop spans 13 amino acids. Germline V gives CDR1 WSHSY, CDR2 SAAADI. CDR3 in DNA: TGCGCCAGCAGAGGGGAGATTGTGGGTGAGCAGTTCTTC. Protein sequence: CASRGEIVGEQFF.

The V gene is TRBV29-1, the J gene TRBJ1-1, with 9 bases identical to TRBD1. Unmatched junction bases numbered 18, after V lost 7 bases and J lost 6 bases. The CDR3 spans 16 residues. Germline CDR1 reads SQVTM; CDR2 reads ANQGSEA. CDR3 coding DNA: TGCAGCGCGACAACGGGACAGGGAAAGTCAACATCTGAAGCTTTCTTT. It encodes CSATTGQGKSTSEAFF.

V and J are TRBV7-8 and TRBJ2-1; 9 bases fit TRBD1. The germline V gene has CDR1 SGHVS and CDR2 FQNEAQ. V was clipped by 2 bases and J by 6 bases; unmatched bases: 8. This CDR3 is 16 amino acids long. This CDR3 is CASSLRRDRAPNEQFF. The CDR3 DNA follows: TGTGCCAGCAGCTTAAGAAGGGACAGGGCCCCCAATGAGCAGTTCTTC.

The chain combines TRBV29-1 with TRBJ2-3; no firm D call. Germline values: CDR1 SQVTM, CDR2 ANQGSEA. This CDR3 region has 14 residues. With 5 bases removed from V and 4 bases from J, the gap between germline ends came to 16 bases. The CDR3 region has the DNA TGCAGCGTTCACCCCCAAACCTCCCCAGATACGCAGTATTTT. Its protein is CSVHPQTSPDTQYF.

Notes on this clone: This may arise from a read error, as a much more abundant clone is one base away. The rearrangement joins TRBV4-2 to TRBJ2-2, with 9 positions matching TRBD2. CDR3 size: 18 residues. The germline gives CDR1 LGHNA, CDR2 YNFKEQ. Here the CDR3 reads CASRQDGAGGPNTGELFF. Written as DNA, the CDR3 is TGTGCCAGCCGCCAAGATGGGGCGGGGGGGCCTAACACCGGGGAGCTGTTTTTT.

This chain connects TRBV6-5 to TRBJ2-7; no definite D call. Trimming left V 6 bases short and J 3 bases short, with 12 bases between. This CDR3 is built from 13 residues. Germline CDR1 and CDR2: MNHEY and SVGAGI. CDR3 amino acids: CASRGTGNYEQYF. The CDR3 DNA sequence: TGTGCCAGCAGAGGAACTGGGAACTACGAGCAGTACTTC.

The CDR3 coding sequence is TGTGCCAGTAGTATAGGGGACAGTCACAATGAGCAGTTCTTC. Its protein is CASSIGDSHNEQFF. This chain uses TRBV19 with TRBJ2-1; TRBD1 matches at 7 bases. The CDR3 has 14 residues. J was trimmed by 5 bases and V by 1 base; bases with no gene match: 2. Germline-derived CDR1 and CDR2 are LNHDA and SQIVND (reference sequence). Complete variable domain (other parts from reference TRBV19 and TRBJ2-1): DGGITQSPKYLFRKEGQNVTLSCEQNLNHDAMYWYRQDPGQGLRLIYYSQIVNDFQKGDIAEGYSVSREKKESFPLTVTSAQKNPTAFYLCASSIGDSHNEQFFGPGTRLTVL.

V and J are TRBV30 and TRBJ2-3; 13 bases are a match to TRBD2. V trimming: 7 bases; J trimming: 3 bases; junction bases outside the gene matches: 4. CDR1 and CDR2 from the germline V gene are GTSNPN and SVGIG (reference sequence). This CDR3 contains 14 residues. CDR3 sequence reads: CASQLAGGTDTQYF. The CDR3 DNA reads TGTGCCTCTCAACTAGCGGGGGGGACAGATACGCAGTATTTT.

The chain joins TRBV7-7 to TRBJ2-2; maybe TRBD1 (6 bases). V lost 1 base to trimming and J lost 6 bases, with 21 bases between them. The CDR3 runs to 18 residues. CDR1 and CDR2 from the germline V gene are SSHAT and FNYEAQ (reference sequence). This CDR3 is CASSLEVRGIGSAGELFF. The CDR3 DNA sequence: TGTGCCAGCAGCTTAGAAGTCAGGGGAATAGGGAGCGCCGGGGAGCTGTTTTTT.